This T cell receptor beta chain was observed in a study of lymphopenia after photon versus proton radiotherapy. Findings of the study overall: Proton therapy kept repertoires fairly stable, unlike photons, which gained effector/memory cells. Only patients who died were analyzed for survival; proton advantage is unproven. Post-nadir TCR diversity decline inversely tracked overall survival among those who died. Post-nadir diversity loss with photons came from oligoclonal expansion, particularly CD8+ Temra cells.

The V and J ends lost 0 bases and 2 bases respectively, with 20 bases between them. The CDR3 totals 19 residues. In germline, CDR1 is SGHDN, CDR2 FVKESK. Only in-frame clones appear in the TCRdb table, and some are missing; sequencing was by immunoSEQ multiplex PCR. This sample has 25,000 to 30,000 clones, with approximately 87% found just once. Of note for this clone: The antigen is unknown.

This receptor was obtained from a woman in her sixties or seventies with cholangiocarcinoma. Some clones in this sample may be carry-over from other donors' samples. Sequencing was performed on peripheral blood, taken from a patient treated with proton-based radiotherapy. The chain combines TRBV14 with TRBJ2-4, with a weak D call TRBD2 (6 bases). CDR3 DNA sequence: TGTGCCAGCAGCCAAGATCCCGGGAGAACGCGCGGTTCCAAAAACATTCAGTACTTC. Protein sequence: CASSQDPGRTRGSKNIQYF.